The 25 T cell receptor beta chains listed next were all sequenced from one sample in a study of blood T cell repertoires in COVID-19. Sequencing was performed with immunoSEQ multiplex PCR; in TCRdb, only in-frame clones are kept and a portion is missing. The sample records more than 120,000 clones, about 87% being singletons. The sequencing input was peripheral blood. The receptors were sampled from a woman between 50 and 59 years old with acute or convalescent COVID-19.

The V call is TRBV11-3, the J call TRBJ2-7; 7 nucleotides line up with TRBD2. CDR1 SGHNT and CDR2 YENEEA come from the germline V gene. After removal of 3 bases from V and 6 bases from J, the junction contained 5 bases not matched to a gene. The CDR3 extends over 13 amino acids. CDR3 DNA: TGTGCCAGCAGCTTGGGGGGGAGCTCCGAGCAGTACTTC. Amino acids: CASSLGGSSEQYF.

The gene calls are TRBV9 and TRBJ2-7; TRBD2 matches at 14 bases. This CDR3 spans 15 amino acids. CDR1 and CDR2 from the germline V gene are SGDLS and YYNGEE. V dropped 3 bases and J dropped 5; count of bases not matched to a gene: 4. CDR3 sequence: CASSAGTSGSHEQYF. In DNA form, the CDR3 reads TGTGCCAGCAGCGCCGGGACTAGCGGGAGTCACGAGCAGTACTTC.

CDR3 in DNA: TGTGCCAGCAGTGGAGGGGTAAATGAGCAGTTCTTC. Amino acids: CASSGGVNEQFF. The V gene is TRBV12-3 or TRBV12-4, the J gene TRBJ2-1, with D maybe TRBD2 (6 bases). CDR3 length: 12 residues. With 5 bases removed from V and 7 bases from J, the gap between germline ends came to 9 bases.

The rearrangement uses TRBV11-2 and TRBJ2-3; 14 nucleotides align to TRBD2. CDR1 SGHAT and CDR2 FQNNGV come from the germline V gene. The V segment lost 5 bases and the J segment 3 bases; nucleotides outside the gene matches: 10. This CDR3 contains 18 residues. CDR3 region: CASSPNPGLAGETDTQYF. The CDR3 DNA is TGTGCCAGCAGCCCAAATCCGGGACTAGCGGGAGAAACAGATACGCAGTATTTT.

This chain uses TRBV7-6 with TRBJ2-3; 11 bases map to TRBD1. Germline V gives CDR1 SGHVS, CDR2 FNYEAQ. This CDR3 is 15 amino acids long. J was trimmed by 2 bases and V by 5 bases; bases with no gene match: 3. CDR3 amino acids: CASSPGQGATDTQYF. The CDR3 region has the DNA TGTGCCAGCAGCCCCGGACAGGGGGCCACAGATACGCAGTATTTT. Using reference TRBV7-6 and TRBJ2-3 for the parts outside the CDR3, the full variable domain is GAGVSQSPRYKVTKRGQDVALRCDPISGHVSLYWYRQALGQGPEFLTYFNYEAQQDKSGLPNDRFSAERPEGSISTLTIQRTEQRDSAMYRCASSPGQGATDTQYFGPGTRLTVL.

V gene TRBV10-1 combines with J gene TRBJ2-3, with TRBD2 matching 11 bases. Germline CDR1 is WNHNN and CDR2 is SYGVQD (reference sequence). The CDR3 sequence is 17 residues long. Trimming took 4 bases from V and 1 from J; bases not matched to a gene: 7. CDR3 amino acids: CASSGTSGGRGTDTQYF. DNA for the CDR3: TGCGCCAGCAGTGGCACTAGCGGGGGCCGAGGCACAGATACGCAGTATTTT.

Here the CDR3 reads CASSGGSSYEQYF. As DNA, the CDR3 is TGTGCCAGCAGCGGAGGGAGCTCCTACGAGCAGTACTTC. The chain recombines TRBV9 with TRBJ2-7, with a weak D call TRBD2 (5 bases). CDR1 is SGDLS, CDR2 YYNGEE, per germline. V lost 3 bases, J lost 0 bases, and 7 bases lay in between. CDR3 length: 13 amino acids.

This rearrangement joins TRBV28 to TRBJ2-3, with 12 bases fitting TRBD1. Germline lookup yields CDR1 MDHEN and CDR2 SYDVKM. CDR3 length equals 15 residues. Germline trimming cut 2 bases from V and 5 bases from J; bases unmatched to any gene: 2. CDR3 DNA: TGTGCCAGCAGTTTAGGGACAGGGGGCCAAGATACGCAGTATTTT. Its translation is CASSLGTGGQDTQYF.

This clone was seen only once. The chain has TRBV7-2 and TRBJ2-3, with 10 bases aligning to TRBD2. The CDR3 has 15 amino acids. With 5 bases clipped from V and 1 base from J, the junction kept 3 bases outside the gene matches. Germline V CDR1 and CDR2: SGHTA, FQGNSA. The CDR3 bases are TGTGCCAGCAGCCCAAGCGGGAGGGGCACAGATACGCAGTATTTT. This translates into CASSPSGRGTDTQYF.

This clone showed up just a few times. This sequence joins TRBV3-1 (or the pseudogene TRBV3-2) and TRBJ2-1; weak D call: TRBD2 (5 bases). Germline V gene lookup returns CDR1 LGHDT and CDR2 YNNKEL (reference sequence). The CDR3 extends over 15 amino acids. Trimming cost V 5 bases and J 1 base, with 12 bases left between them. DNA of the CDR3: TGTGCCAGCAGCTCCCTAGCCAGGTCCTACAATGAGCAGTTCTTC. It encodes CASSSLARSYNEQFF.

The V gene is TRBV11-3, the J gene TRBJ2-2; 9 bases map to TRBD1. Germline CDR1 and CDR2: SGHNT and YENEEA. The trim removed 5 bases at V and 3 bases at J, leaving 13 bases unmatched. This CDR3 comprises 18 residues. CDR3 DNA sequence: TGTGCCAGCAGCCCCCTCCGGGGGACAGGGATATACACCGGGGAGCTGTTTTTT. Its protein is CASSPLRGTGIYTGELFF.

As regards this clone: Different DNA sequences within this sample yield the same CDR3. The chain links TRBV9 to TRBJ2-7; 8 bases are shared with TRBD1. CDR1 is SGDLS and CDR2 is YYNGEE in the germline V gene. Trimming took 2 bases from V and 3 from J; bases not matched to a gene: 1. The CDR3 runs to 13 residues. The CDR3 reads CASSVTGGYEQYF. CDR3 DNA sequence: TGTGCCAGCAGCGTTACAGGGGGCTACGAGCAGTACTTC.

The chain is built from TRBV9 and TRBJ1-3; D is possibly TRBD1 (5 bases). The CDR3 runs 15 residues. The germline V and J ends were trimmed by 0 bases and 0 bases, with 7 bases remaining between them. CDR1 is SGDLS, CDR2 YYNGEE, per germline. The CDR3 nucleotides read TGTGCCAGCAGCGTAGCCGACAGCTCTGGAAACACCATATATTTT. Translation gives CASSVADSSGNTIYF.

The J gene is TRBJ1-1, the V gene TRBV29-1, with 7 bases aligning to TRBD1. The CDR3 loop spans 11 amino acids. V was clipped by 8 bases and J by 3 bases; unmatched bases: 3. The germline V gene encodes CDR1 SQVTM and CDR2 ANQGSEA. As DNA, the CDR3 is TGCAGCTTCGACAGGGACACTGAAGCTTTCTTT. Translating it yields CSFDRDTEAFF.

The genes are TRBV7-8 and TRBJ2-7; the match to TRBD2 covers 10 bases. Germline V lookup: CDR1 SGHVS, CDR2 FQNEAQ. Unmatched junction bases numbered 10, after V lost 3 bases and J lost 5 bases. CDR3 size: 16 residues. This chain's CDR3 is CASSLRLAGVSNEQYF. CDR3 bases: TGTGCCAGCAGCTTGAGGCTAGCGGGAGTTTCCAACGAGCAGTACTTC.

The rearrangement uses TRBV21-1 and TRBJ1-1; TRBD1 reflects the table's D call only, with no check against the DNA. TRBV21-1 is noted as a pseudogene. The CDR3 consists of 15 residues. The CDR3 DNA follows: TGTGCCAGCAGCTTTTCGGACAGGGTGGACACTGAAGCTTTCTTT. Translated: CASSFSDRVDTEAFF.

In regard to this clone: Other nucleotide sequences from this sample produce the same CDR3. The chain links TRBV27 to TRBJ1-1; 7 bases line up with TRBD1. The CDR3 runs to 14 residues. The ends lost 3 bases at V and 2 bases at J; junction bases unmatched: 3. From germline, CDR1 is MNHEY and CDR2 SMNVEV (reference sequence). The CDR3 bases are TGTGCCAGCAGTTTGACAGGGTTAAACACTGAAGCTTTCTTT. As protein: CASSLTGLNTEAFF.

The chain carries TRBV5-6 and TRBJ2-3, with TRBD2 identical over 10 bases. Germline CDR1 reads SGHDT; CDR2 reads YYEEEE. The CDR3 covers 19 residues. The trim removed 1 base at V and 2 bases at J, leaving 13 bases unmatched. CDR3 bases: TGTGCCAGCAGCTTGATTTGGGCTAGCGGGAGCATTGACACAGATACGCAGTATTTT. It translates to CASSLIWASGSIDTDTQYF.

J is TRBJ1-2 and V is TRBV28; TRBD1 is a possible D gene (5 bases). The V gene lost 3 bases and the J gene lost 2 bases, with 13 bases spanning the gap. The CDR3 is made up of 15 amino acids. The germline V gene has CDR1 MDHEN and CDR2 SYDVKM. This CDR3 reads CASSFPQGGNYGYTF. CDR3 DNA sequence: TGTGCCAGCAGTTTTCCCCAGGGAGGAAACTATGGCTACACCTTC.

This rearrangement joins TRBV7-9 to TRBJ2-7; 10 bases fit TRBD2. There are 15 residues in the CDR3. V gave up 4 bases and J gave up 5 bases; unmatched junction bases: 8. Per germline, CDR1 SEHNR and CDR2 FQNEAQ (reference sequence). The CDR3 DNA sequence: TGTGCCAGCAGCTCCGCTAGCGGGAGAGCTGACGAGCAGTACTTC. Protein sequence: CASSSASGRADEQYF.

The chain couples TRBV3-1 (or the pseudogene TRBV3-2) to TRBJ2-3, with 9 bases that match TRBD2. This CDR3 spans 16 amino acids. V gave up 2 bases and J gave up 2 bases; unmatched junction bases: 5. The germline V gene has CDR1 LGHDT and CDR2 YNNKEL (reference sequence). CDR3 sequence reads: CASSQFSGGDTDTQYF. CDR3 bases: TGTGCCAGCAGCCAATTTAGCGGGGGCGACACAGATACGCAGTATTTT.

The chain joins TRBV7-2 to TRBJ1-2, with 8 bases aligning to TRBD1. V was pared by 1 base and J by 4 bases, with 5 bases of the junction left unmatched. Germline V lookup: CDR1 SGHTA, CDR2 FQGNSA. The CDR3 extends over 15 amino acids. The CDR3 DNA sequence: TGTGCCAGCAGCTTAGTCTCTGACAGGGGCTATGGCTACACCTTC. Protein: CASSLVSDRGYGYTF.

V is TRBV19 and J is TRBJ1-2; D uncertain. In germline, CDR1 is LNHDA, CDR2 SQIVND (reference sequence). This CDR3 has 13 amino acids. Trimming took off 8 bases at V and 2 bases at J, with 12 bases between the two ends. The CDR3 DNA reads as TGTGCCAGTGTACTGACCGGGAACTATGGCTACACCTTC. As protein: CASVLTGNYGYTF.

V usage is TRBV6-5 and J usage is TRBJ1-1; D unclear. CDR3 length: 12 amino acids. From germline, CDR1 is MNHEY and CDR2 SVGAGI. Trimming shortened V by 7 bases and J by 4 bases, and 10 bases separated the two germline ends. CDR3 loop: CASNEVRTEAFF. As DNA, the CDR3 is TGTGCCAGCAACGAGGTTCGCACTGAAGCTTTCTTT.

The genes are TRBV6-5 and TRBJ2-3, with 8 bases lining up with TRBD1. The CDR3 sequence is 16 residues long. J gave up 1 base and V 4 bases, and 7 bases lay outside the gene matches. CDR1 MNHEY and CDR2 SVGAGI come from the germline V gene. CDR3 residues: CASSSTGVVGTDTQYF. The CDR3 coding sequence is TGTGCCAGCAGTTCGACAGGGGTGGTGGGCACAGATACGCAGTATTTT.